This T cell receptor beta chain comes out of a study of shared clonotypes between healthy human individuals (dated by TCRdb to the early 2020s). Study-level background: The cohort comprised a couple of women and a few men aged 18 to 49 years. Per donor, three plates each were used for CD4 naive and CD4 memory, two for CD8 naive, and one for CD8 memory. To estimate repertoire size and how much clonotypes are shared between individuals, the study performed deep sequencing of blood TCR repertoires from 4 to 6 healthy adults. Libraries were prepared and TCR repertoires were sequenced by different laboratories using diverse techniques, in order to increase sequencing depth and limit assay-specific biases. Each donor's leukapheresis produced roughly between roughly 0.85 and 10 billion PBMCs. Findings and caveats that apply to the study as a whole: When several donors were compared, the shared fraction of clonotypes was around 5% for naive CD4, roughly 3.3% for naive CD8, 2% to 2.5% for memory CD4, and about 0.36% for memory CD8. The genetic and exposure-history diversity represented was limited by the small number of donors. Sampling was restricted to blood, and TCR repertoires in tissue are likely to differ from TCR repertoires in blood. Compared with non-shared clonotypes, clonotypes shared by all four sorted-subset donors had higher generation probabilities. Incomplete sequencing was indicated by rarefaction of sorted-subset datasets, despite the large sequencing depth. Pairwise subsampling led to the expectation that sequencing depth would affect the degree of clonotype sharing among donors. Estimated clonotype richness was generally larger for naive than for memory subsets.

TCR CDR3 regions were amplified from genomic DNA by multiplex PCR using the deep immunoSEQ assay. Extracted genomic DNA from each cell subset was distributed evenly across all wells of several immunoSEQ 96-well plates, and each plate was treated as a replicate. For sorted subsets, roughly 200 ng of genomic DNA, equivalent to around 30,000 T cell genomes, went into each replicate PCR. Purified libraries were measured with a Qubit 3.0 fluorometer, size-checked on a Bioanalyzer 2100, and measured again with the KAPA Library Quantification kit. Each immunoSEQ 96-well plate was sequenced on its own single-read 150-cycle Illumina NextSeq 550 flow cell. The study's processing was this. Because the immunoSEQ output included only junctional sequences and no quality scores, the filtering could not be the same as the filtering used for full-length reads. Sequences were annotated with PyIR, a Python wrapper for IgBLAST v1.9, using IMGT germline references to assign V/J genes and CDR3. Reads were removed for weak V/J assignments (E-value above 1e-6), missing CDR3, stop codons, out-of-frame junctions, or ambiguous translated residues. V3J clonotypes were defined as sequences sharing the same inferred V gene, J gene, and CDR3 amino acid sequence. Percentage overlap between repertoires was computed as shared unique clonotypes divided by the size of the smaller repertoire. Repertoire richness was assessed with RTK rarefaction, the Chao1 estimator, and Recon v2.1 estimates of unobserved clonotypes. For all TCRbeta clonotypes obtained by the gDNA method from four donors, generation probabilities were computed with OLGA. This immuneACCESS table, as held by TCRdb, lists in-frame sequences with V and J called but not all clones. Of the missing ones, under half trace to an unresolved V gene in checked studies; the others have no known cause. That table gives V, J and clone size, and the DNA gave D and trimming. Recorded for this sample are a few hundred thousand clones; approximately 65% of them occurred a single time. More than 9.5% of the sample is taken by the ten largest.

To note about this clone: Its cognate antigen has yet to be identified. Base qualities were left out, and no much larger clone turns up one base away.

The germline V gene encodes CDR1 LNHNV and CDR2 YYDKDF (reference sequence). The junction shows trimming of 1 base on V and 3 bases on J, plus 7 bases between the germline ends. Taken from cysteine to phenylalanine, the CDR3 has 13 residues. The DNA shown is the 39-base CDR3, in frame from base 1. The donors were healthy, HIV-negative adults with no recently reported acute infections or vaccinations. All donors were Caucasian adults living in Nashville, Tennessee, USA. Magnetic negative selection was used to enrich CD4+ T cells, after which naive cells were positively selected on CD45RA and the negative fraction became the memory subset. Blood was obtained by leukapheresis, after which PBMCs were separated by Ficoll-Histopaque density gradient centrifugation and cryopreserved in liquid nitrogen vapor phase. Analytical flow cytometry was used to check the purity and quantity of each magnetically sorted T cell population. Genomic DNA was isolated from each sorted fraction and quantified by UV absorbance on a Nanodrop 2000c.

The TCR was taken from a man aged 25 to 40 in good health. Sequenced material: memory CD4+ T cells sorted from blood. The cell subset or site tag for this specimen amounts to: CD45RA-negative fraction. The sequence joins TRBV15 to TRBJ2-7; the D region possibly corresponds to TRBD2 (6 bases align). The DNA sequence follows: TGTGCCACCAGCAGAGCCGGGAGCTACGAGCAGTACTTC. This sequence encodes CATSRAGSYEQYF.